This T cell receptor beta chain derives from a study of blood T cell repertoires in COVID-19. Study information: Material from acute and convalescent COVID-19 was sourced from the United States, Italy and Spain. Sample material is recorded as cDNA or gDNA derived from T cells, B-cell-depleted T cells, or PBMCs.

In the authors' methods: Nucleated cell number was recorded as an estimate derived from reference gene primer amplification. Profiled with immunoSEQ multiplex PCR; TCRdb holds only in-frame clones, not every one. V, J and clone size derive from that table, while D and trimming were established from the DNA sequence. The sample comprises over 130,000 clones, around nine tenths of which are singletons, and about 5.6% rests with the top ten. This TCR derives from a human donor in a cohort sampled during active COVID-19. The sample comprised peripheral blood.

The CDR3 bases are TGTGCCAGCAGTCCCTTAACCACAAAGAACTATGGCTACACCTTC. This translates into CASSPLTTKNYGYTF. The chain links TRBV27 to TRBJ1-2; D uncertain. The CDR3 loop spans 15 amino acids. The V end lost 5 bases, the J end lost 2 bases, and 15 bases lay between the germline ends. Germline lookup yields CDR1 MNHEY and CDR2 SMNVEV (reference sequence).